One and the same sample provided the 17 T cell receptor beta chains below, sequenced in a study of CD8 T cells in ankylosing spondylitis. These receptors have no known antigen. TCRdb reanalysed the 5' RACE reads using MiXCR and keeps one entry per CDR3 protein. Of around 770,000 distinct CDR3 sequences listed, around 20% were seen once; the top ten hold under 20%. Study observations and caveats: Apparently characteristic of ankylosing spondylitis blood was a TCR beta motif (eight highly homologous variants).

Input material: blood, either unsorted or a sorted T cell fraction (not recorded which). The origin of the receptors is a male donor with ankylosing spondylitis.

The CDR3 DNA follows: TGTGCCAGCAGCCAGAACCGGGACAGGGTGGAATTAGACTATGGCTACACCTTC. Its protein product is CASSQNRDRVELDYGYTF. The rearrangement joins TRBV3-1 to TRBJ1-2; 9 bases line up with TRBD1. Germline CDR1 is LGHDT and CDR2 is YNNKEL (reference sequence). CDR3 length equals 18 residues. The junction had 14 bases not matched to a gene; V was cut back by 3 bases and J by 3 bases.

CDR3 sequence reads: CASTGDAYEQYF. DNA for the CDR3: TGTGCCAGTACCGGGGACGCCTACGAGCAGTACTTC. The chain uses TRBV2 and TRBJ2-7; perhaps D is TRBD1 or TRBD2 (5 bases each). Germline V gene data show CDR1 as SNHLY and CDR2 as FYNNEI. The V end was cut by 9 bases, the J end by 2 bases, with 11 bases between. This CDR3 comprises 12 residues.

This clonotype showed up just a few times. The V gene is TRBV7-3, the J gene TRBJ2-3; no reliable D call. This CDR3 comprises 14 residues. V was trimmed by 7 bases and J by 2 bases, leaving 13 bases between them. CDR1 SGHTA and CDR2 FQGTGA come from the germline V gene. The CDR3 nucleotides are TGTGCCAGCACCATGGCTCCAGACACAGATACGCAGTATTTT. This codes for CASTMAPDTDTQYF.

A few counts support this clonotype. The rearrangement links TRBV3-1 to TRBJ1-3; D not resolved. This CDR3 is built from 16 residues. Germline V CDR1 and CDR2: LGHDT, YNNKEL (reference sequence). V lost 4 bases to trimming and J lost 0 bases, with 13 bases between them. The CDR3 DNA is TGTGCCAGCAGCCGCGGAACGGGCCGCTCTGGAAACACCATATATTTT. Protein product: CASSRGTGRSGNTIYF.

The rearrangement uses TRBV12-3 or TRBV12-4 and TRBJ2-1, with D possibly being TRBD1 or TRBD2 (5 bases each). Trimming shortened V by 6 bases and J by 6 bases, and 18 bases separated the two germline ends. The CDR3 is made up of 15 amino acids. CDR3 region: CASRYAGTIPNEQFF. CDR3 nucleotides: TGTGCCAGCAGGTACGCCGGGACGATCCCCAATGAGCAGTTCTTC.

This clonotype was counted between two and nine times. One end of the junction fails to match germline, which may point to a read error. V is TRBV6-5 and J is TRBJ1-2; tentative D call: TRBD1 (6 bases). Germline V lookup: CDR1 MNHEY, CDR2 SVGAGI. The CDR3 loop spans 15 amino acids. The CDR3, as DNA: TGTGCCAGCAGTTACTCTCCAGGGGCGGACTATGGCCACACCTTC. Its translation is CASSYSPGADYGHTF.

This chain joins TRBV5-1 and TRBJ2-1; 16 bases fit TRBD2. Germline loops: CDR1 SGHRS, CDR2 YFSETQ. Trimming at V came to 6 bases and at J to 8 bases, leaving 11 bases not matched to a gene. This CDR3 has 17 residues. The CDR3 DNA is TGCGCCAGCACGAAACTAACGGGACTAGCGGGAGGGCATGAGCAGTTCTTC. This translates into CASTKLTGLAGGHEQFF.

In this sample, this clonotype turned up a few times. The J gene is TRBJ2-2, the V gene TRBV20-1; a possible D gene is TRBD1 (6 bases). The V gene lost 1 base and the J gene lost 7 bases, with 13 bases spanning the gap. From germline, CDR1 is DFQATT and CDR2 SNEGSKA (reference sequence). CDR3 size: 14 residues. CDR3 sequence reads: CSARVVGAGGELFF. The CDR3 DNA follows: TGCAGTGCTAGAGTTGTGGGGGCAGGCGGGGAGCTGTTTTTT.

This clonotype was counted only a few times. This rearrangement joins TRBV5-5 to TRBJ1-2, with 7 bases fitting TRBD1. The CDR3 sequence is 15 residues long. Trimming removed 3 bases from V and 4 bases from J; junction bases left unmatched: 9. Germline V gene lookup returns CDR1 SGHKS and CDR2 YYEKEE (reference sequence). The CDR3 here is CASSSLGGAGYGYTF. In DNA, the CDR3 is TGTGCCAGCAGCTCTCTAGGGGGCGCGGGCTATGGCTACACCTTC. The full variable domain, its missing parts supplied by reference TRBV5-5 and TRBJ1-2, is DAGVTQSPTHLIKTRGQQVTLRCSPISGHKSVSWYQQVLGQGPQFIFQYYEKEERGRGNFPDRFSARQFPNYSSELNVNALLLGDSALYLCASSSLGGAGYGYTFGSGTRLTVV.

This chain connects TRBV20-1 to TRBJ2-7; TRBD2 agrees at 12 bases. Germline V gene data show CDR1 as DFQATT and CDR2 as SNEGSKA (reference sequence). Losses at the gene ends were 0 bases for V and 7 bases for J; bases not matched to a gene: 10. This CDR3 contains 16 residues. The CDR3: CSARDQPLAGGGEQYF. As DNA, the CDR3 is TGCAGTGCTAGAGACCAACCTCTAGCGGGAGGGGGTGAGCAGTACTTC.

This clonotype showed up many times. The chain is built from TRBV15 and TRBJ1-6; a weak D match, TRBD1 (6 bases). The CDR3 totals 14 residues. The ends were cut back, 3 bases at V and 9 bases at J, with 12 bases in the middle. Germline loops: CDR1 LNHNV, CDR2 YYDKDF (reference sequence). CDR3 nucleotide sequence: TGTGCCACCAGCAGCAACAGGGTTGCTTCACCCCTCCACTTT. Amino acid sequence: CATSSNRVASPLHF.

The rearrangement uses TRBV20-1 and TRBJ1-5; the match to TRBD1 covers 10 bases. Per germline, CDR1 DFQATT and CDR2 SNEGSKA (reference sequence). After removal of 6 bases from V and 4 bases from J, the junction contained 9 bases not matched to a gene. The CDR3 consists of 15 residues. The CDR3 loop is CSAIDRGRRNQPQHF. CDR3 sequence (DNA): TGCAGTGCCATTGACAGGGGGCGAAGGAATCAGCCCCAGCATTTT.

V and J are TRBV7-2 and TRBJ2-2; tentatively, D is TRBD2 (5 bases). Germline V gene lookup returns CDR1 SGHTA and CDR2 FQGNSA. The CDR3 runs 17 residues. V lost 2 bases to trimming and J lost 0 bases, with 13 bases between them. CDR3 coding DNA: TGTGCCAGCAGCTTAACCCTTGGACTGGCGAACACCGGGGAGCTGTTTTTT. Encoded protein: CASSLTLGLANTGELFF. The whole variable domain, remainder taken from reference TRBV7-2 and TRBJ2-2, is GAGVSQSPSNKVTEKGKDVELRCDPISGHTALYWYRQSLGQGLEFLIYFQGNSAPDKSGLPSDRFSAERTGGSVSTLTIQRTQQEDSAVYLCASSLTLGLANTGELFFGEGSRLTVL.

This clonotype was found a few times. This sequence joins TRBV6-2 or TRBV6-3 and TRBJ2-1, with 7 bases fitting TRBD2. The germline CDR1 and CDR2 sequences are MNHEY and SVGEGT. With V trimmed by 3 bases and J by 4 bases, 6 bases remained unmatched. The CDR3 has 15 residues. CDR3 in amino acids: CASSYEAGVYNEQFF. CDR3 coding DNA: TGTGCCAGCAGTTATGAGGCGGGAGTGTACAATGAGCAGTTCTTC.

This clonotype was seen more than once but under ten times. The chain employs TRBV6-4 and TRBJ2-1; D not resolved. Trimming left V 0 bases short and J 6 bases short, with 6 bases between. The CDR3 covers 13 residues. Per germline, CDR1 MRHNA and CDR2 SNTAGT. CDR3 in DNA: TGTGCCAGCAGTGACTCAGCTTTCAATGAGCAGTTCTTC. Translated, it gives CASSDSAFNEQFF.

This chain connects TRBV28 to TRBJ2-1, with 14 bases fitting TRBD2. With 4 bases clipped from V and 0 bases from J, the junction kept 5 bases outside the gene matches. The CDR3 extends over 18 amino acids. From germline, CDR1 is MDHEN and CDR2 SYDVKM. CDR3 protein: CASSWTSGGLSSYNEQFF. CDR3 DNA: TGTGCCAGCAGTTGGACTAGCGGGGGGCTGAGCTCCTACAATGAGCAGTTCTTC.

The chain uses TRBV5-1 and TRBJ1-6, with 9 bases identical to TRBD1. In germline, CDR1 is SGHRS, CDR2 YFSETQ. This CDR3 contains 15 residues. V lost 5 bases to trimming and J lost 8 bases; unmatched junction nucleotides: 8. For the CDR3, the DNA is TGCGCCAGCAGACCTGGGACAGGGAATGATTCACCCCTCCACTTT. Translated, it gives CASRPGTGNDSPLHF.